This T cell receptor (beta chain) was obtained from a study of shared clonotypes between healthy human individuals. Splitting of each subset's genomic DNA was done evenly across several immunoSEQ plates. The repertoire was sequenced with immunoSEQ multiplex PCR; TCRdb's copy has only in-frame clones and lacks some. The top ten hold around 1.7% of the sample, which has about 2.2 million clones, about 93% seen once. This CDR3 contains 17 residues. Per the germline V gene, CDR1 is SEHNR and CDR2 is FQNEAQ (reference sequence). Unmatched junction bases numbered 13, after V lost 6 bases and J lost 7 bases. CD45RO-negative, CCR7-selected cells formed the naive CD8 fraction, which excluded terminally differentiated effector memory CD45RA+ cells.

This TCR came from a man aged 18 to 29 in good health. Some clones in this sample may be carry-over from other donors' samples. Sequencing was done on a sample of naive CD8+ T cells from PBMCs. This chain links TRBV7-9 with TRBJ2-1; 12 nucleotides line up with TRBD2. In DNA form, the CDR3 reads TGTGCCAGCAGGGAAGGGCTTCTAGCGGGAGGGCCTAATGAGCAGTTCTTC. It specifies CASREGLLAGGPNEQFF. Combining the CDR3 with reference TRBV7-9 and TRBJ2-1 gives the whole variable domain DTGVSQNPRHKITKRGQNVTFRCDPISEHNRLYWYRQTLGQGPEFLTYFQNEAQLEKSRLLSDRFSAERPKGSFSTLEIQRTEQGDSAMYLCASREGLLAGGPNEQFFGPGTRLTVL.